Listed below are T cell receptor beta chains from one sample, sequenced in a study of blood T cell repertoires in COVID-19. The protocol was immunoSEQ multiplex PCR, while the TCRdb copy is restricted to in-frame clones and leaves out a portion. The repertoire has approximately 69,000 clones, 80% to 90% of them found once; the top ten carry roughly 20%. Sequencing was done on a sample of peripheral blood. The receptors were gathered from a woman between 65 and 79 years old with acute or convalescent COVID-19. The CDR3 runs from the conserved cysteine through the conserved F or W. Fields, in order: J gene, V gene, D gene, clone size, CDR3 protein, CDR3 DNA. D genes are given only for firm matches. The size entry is marked missing in some rows and otherwise reads once, few, many or a size class.

J gene: TRBJ1-5
V gene: TRBV4-1
D gene: -
clone size: -
CDR3 protein: CASSQVAGDGQPQHF
CDR3 DNA: TGCGCCAGCAGCCAAGTCGCAGGGGATGGCCAGCCCCAGCATTTT

J gene: TRBJ1-2
V gene: TRBV6-2/TRBV6-3
D gene: -
clone size: -
CDR3 protein: CASSYSGEVYGYTF
CDR3 DNA: TGTGCCAGCAGTTACTCGGGGGAGGTATATGGCTACACCTTC

J gene: TRBJ1-6
V gene: TRBV28
D gene: -
clone size: -
CDR3 protein: CASGGLNSPLHF
CDR3 DNA: TGTGCCAGCGGCGGCCTAAATTCACCCCTCCACTTT

J gene: TRBJ2-6
V gene: TRBV27
D gene: -
clone size: -
CDR3 protein: CASSFLGSGANVLTF
CDR3 DNA: TGTGCCAGCAGTTTCCTCGGCTCTGGGGCCAACGTCCTGACTTTC

J gene: TRBJ2-7
V gene: TRBV7-8
D gene: TRBD2
clone size: few
CDR3 protein: CASSPGRTSYEQYF
CDR3 DNA: TGTGCCAGCAGCCCAGGGAGGACTAGCTACGAGCAGTACTTC

J gene: TRBJ1-1
V gene: TRBV11-2
D gene: -
clone size: -
CDR3 protein: CASSLNREKAFF
CDR3 DNA: TGTGCCAGCTCCCTTAACAGGGAAAAGGCTTTCTTT

J gene: TRBJ2-7
V gene: TRBV20-1
D gene: TRBD1
clone size: -
CDR3 protein: CSASQGNRGPYEQYF
CDR3 DNA: TGCAGTGCTAGTCAGGGGAACAGGGGGCCCTACGAGCAGTACTTC

J gene: TRBJ1-1
V gene: TRBV9
D gene: TRBD1
clone size: -
CDR3 protein: CASSGGRTGRTEAFF
CDR3 DNA: TGTGCCAGCAGCGGGGGGAGGACAGGGCGGACTGAAGCTTTCTTT

J gene: TRBJ1-1
V gene: TRBV7-9
D gene: -
clone size: -
CDR3 protein: CASSFLFSNTEAFF
CDR3 DNA: TGTGCCAGCAGCTTTCTCTTCTCGAACACTGAAGCTTTCTTT

J gene: TRBJ2-7
V gene: TRBV15
D gene: TRBD1
clone size: -
CDR3 protein: CATSRGRDRGFEQYF
CDR3 DNA: TGTGCCACCAGCAGAGGTAGGGACAGGGGATTCGAGCAGTACTTC

J gene: TRBJ2-4
V gene: TRBV5-4
D gene: -
clone size: -
CDR3 protein: CASSLQTAGKNIQYF
CDR3 DNA: TGTGCCAGCAGCTTGCAAACCGCAGGGAAAAACATTCAGTACTTC

J gene: TRBJ2-3
V gene: TRBV6-5
D gene: -
clone size: -
CDR3 protein: CASSYLALGTDTQYF
CDR3 DNA: TGTGCCAGCAGTTACCTAGCATTGGGCACAGATACGCAGTATTTT

J gene: TRBJ1-6
V gene: TRBV18
D gene: -
clone size: -
CDR3 protein: CASSDSSYNSPLHF
CDR3 DNA: TGTGCCAGCTCAGACAGCTCCTATAATTCACCCCTCCACTTT

J gene: TRBJ2-4
V gene: TRBV6-5
D gene: -
clone size: -
CDR3 protein: CASTKLAKNIQYF
CDR3 DNA: TGTGCCAGCACCAAACTAGCCAAAAACATTCAGTACTTC

J gene: TRBJ1-1
V gene: TRBV4-1
D gene: -
clone size: -
CDR3 protein: CASSQASQGNTEAFF
CDR3 DNA: TGCGCCAGCAGCCAAGCAAGCCAGGGAAACACTGAAGCTTTCTTT

J gene: TRBJ2-1
V gene: TRBV5-1
D gene: TRBD2
clone size: -
CDR3 protein: CASTGRELIAGGPGEQFF
CDR3 DNA: TGCGCCAGCACCGGCAGGGAATTAATAGCGGGAGGGCCCGGGGAGCAGTTCTTC

J gene: TRBJ1-2
V gene: TRBV12-3/TRBV12-4
D gene: -
clone size: -
CDR3 protein: CASSRIQGSGYTF
CDR3 DNA: TGTGCCAGCAGCCGGATACAGGGTTCGGGCTACACCTTC

J gene: TRBJ1-4
V gene: TRBV5-5
D gene: TRBD1
clone size: -
CDR3 protein: CASSRTGRNEKLFF
CDR3 DNA: TGTGCCAGCAGCCGGACAGGGCGTAATGAAAAACTGTTTTTT

J gene: TRBJ2-3
V gene: TRBV7-8
D gene: -
clone size: -
CDR3 protein: CASSSYRVGTDTQYF
CDR3 DNA: TGTGCCAGCAGCTCCTACAGGGTAGGCACAGATACGCAGTATTTT

J gene: TRBJ1-5
V gene: TRBV5-8
D gene: TRBD1
clone size: once
CDR3 protein: CASSKGQGSNQPQHF
CDR3 DNA: TGTGCCAGCAGCAAGGGACAGGGTAGCAATCAGCCCCAGCATTTT

J gene: TRBJ2-4
V gene: TRBV19
D gene: TRBD2
clone size: -
CDR3 protein: CASSPTGGGDLAKNIQYF
CDR3 DNA: TGTGCCAGTAGTCCGACTGGGGGGGGTGATCTAGCCAAAAACATTCAGTACTTC

J gene: TRBJ1-2
V gene: TRBV3-1/TRBV3-2
D gene: -
clone size: -
CDR3 protein: CASSQGGGANYGYTF
CDR3 DNA: TGTGCCAGCAGCCAAGGGGGGGGAGCTAACTATGGCTACACCTTC

J gene: TRBJ1-1
V gene: TRBV11-1
D gene: -
clone size: -
CDR3 protein: CASSSKRGGNTEAFF
CDR3 DNA: TGTGCCAGCAGCTCTAAAAGAGGGGGGAACACTGAAGCTTTCTTT

J gene: TRBJ2-7
V gene: TRBV6-5
D gene: -
clone size: -
CDR3 protein: CASSPGVRHEQYF
CDR3 DNA: TGTGCCAGCAGCCCCGGGGTTAGGCACGAGCAGTACTTC

J gene: TRBJ1-5
V gene: TRBV19
D gene: -
clone size: few
CDR3 protein: CASSIRQGGFQPQHF
CDR3 DNA: TGTGCCAGTAGTATCAGGCAGGGAGGGTTTCAGCCCCAGCATTTT